The clone carrying this TCR beta chain was counted a single time. Antigen specificity is unknown. The data belong to a study of cytomegalovirus exposure and HLA in healthy donors. Findings and limits, study-wide: Later analysis identified 16,000 or so TCR beta sequences associated with HLA alleles, using a false discovery rate threshold of 0.05. The authors listed 180 or so TCR beta chains as cytomegalovirus-associated.

The PCR was carried out with 60 Vbeta primers and 13 Jbeta primers. Sequencing used immunoSEQ multiplex PCR; TCRdb keeps in-frame clones, though not all of them. The sample records roughly 130,000 clones, roughly three quarters being singletons. The sample comprised PBMCs. This sequence originates from a man aged 18 to 30 in good health and CMV-seronegative.

The CDR3 coding sequence is TGTGCCAGCAGCGGACTAGCGGAAGAGACCCAGTACTTC. The encoded protein is CASSGLAEETQYF. The gene calls are TRBV5-4 and TRBJ2-5, with 10 bases fitting TRBD2. CDR1 and CDR2 from the germline V gene are SGHNT and YYREEE (reference sequence). J was trimmed by 3 bases and V by 4 bases; bases with no gene match: 0. The CDR3 is 13 amino acids. The full variable domain, rest sourced from reference TRBV5-4 and TRBJ2-5, is ETGVTQSPTHLIKTRGQQVTLRCSSQSGHNTVSWYQQALGQGPQFIFQYYREEENGRGNFPPRFSGLQFPNYSSELNVNALELDDSALYLCASSGLAEETQYFGPGTRLLVL.